The text below deals with one T cell receptor (beta chain). With 60 Vbeta and 13 Jbeta primers, the PCR was carried out. Assay used: immunoSEQ multiplex PCR; TCRdb lists only in-frame clones, some missing. The table records about 160,000 clones, about three quarters of them present only once. Germline CDR1 SEHNR, CDR2 FQNEAQ (reference sequence). This CDR3 has 15 amino acids. V lost 3 bases and J lost 0, with 9 bases in between. These data belong to a study of cytomegalovirus exposure and HLA in healthy donors. Study summary: HLA-typed donors were the source of around 87 million unique TCRs, which an early data release held.

The chain employs TRBV7-9 and TRBJ1-3; D gene unclear. The TCR originated in a woman between 35 and 50 years old in good health and CMV-seropositive. Sequenced: PBMCs. CDR3 sequence: CASSFQANSGNTIYF. The CDR3 DNA is TGTGCCAGCAGCTTTCAGGCGAACTCTGGAAACACCATATATTTT.